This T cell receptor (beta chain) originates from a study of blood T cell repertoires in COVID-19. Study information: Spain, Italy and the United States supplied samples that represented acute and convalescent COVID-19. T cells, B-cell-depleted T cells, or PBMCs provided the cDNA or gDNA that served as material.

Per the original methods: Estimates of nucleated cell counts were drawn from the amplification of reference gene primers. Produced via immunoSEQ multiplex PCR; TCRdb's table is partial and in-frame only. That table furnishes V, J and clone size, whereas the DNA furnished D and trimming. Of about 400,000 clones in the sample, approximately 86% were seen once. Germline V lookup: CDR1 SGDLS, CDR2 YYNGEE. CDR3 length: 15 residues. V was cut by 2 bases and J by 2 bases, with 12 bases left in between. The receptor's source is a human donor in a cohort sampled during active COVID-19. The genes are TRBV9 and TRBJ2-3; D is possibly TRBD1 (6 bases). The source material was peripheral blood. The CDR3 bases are TGTGCCAGCAGCGTCAGGGGCCCCCCCACAGATACGCAGTATTTT. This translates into CASSVRGPPTDTQYF.